This T cell receptor (beta chain) derives from a study of radiotherapy plus CTLA-4 blockade in lung cancer. As concerns this clone: Its antigen is as yet unknown.

General study results and limits: Alongside interferon-beta, early blood T cell clone dynamics were reportedly the best predictor of response. After treatment with radiotherapy plus ipilimumab, TCR clones that came from the tumor expanded in blood.

Profiled with immunoSEQ multiplex PCR; TCRdb holds only in-frame clones, not every one. In the table there are 50,000 to 65,000 clones, about 80% of which are singletons. Focal radiation plus CTLA-4 blockade with ipilimumab was given to patients with chemo-refractory metastatic non-small-cell lung cancer. Sample: peripheral blood, taken from a patient treated with radiotherapy plus ipilimumab. The source is a human donor with non-small cell lung cancer who had a partial response to radiotherapy plus ipilimumab.

The CDR3 here is CSVQTLRGNTGELFF. The CDR3 DNA sequence: TGCAGCGTCCAAACCCTACGGGGGAACACCGGGGAGCTGTTTTTT. J is TRBJ2-2 and V is TRBV29-1, with D perhaps matching TRBD2 (5 bases). Germline assignment: CDR1 SQVTM and CDR2 ANQGSEA. This CDR3 has 15 residues. Trimming left V 6 bases short and J 1 base short, with 15 bases between.